This is a list of T cell receptor beta chains from one sample in a study of T-cell reconstitution after alpha-beta-depleted transplantation in children. MiXCR was run by TCRdb on the PCR reads, yielding one entry per CDR3 protein. Of about 400,000 distinct CDR3 sequences listed, about a fifth were seen once; the top ten hold about 3.8%. The specimen comprised PBMCs from the stem cell graft donor, sampled from the stem cell graft. The receptors were sampled from a human donor who donated a stem cell graft to a child with acute myeloid leukemia. CDR3s include the opening cysteine and the closing phenylalanine or tryptophan. The D gene is left open where the match is weak. Expanded clones get a size class; other rows say once, few or many, or leave the size out.

clone size	V gene	J gene	D gene	CDR3 DNA	CDR3 protein
many	TRBV10-3	TRBJ1-5	NA	TGTGCCATCAGTGAGTCGGGGACATTCGGGGATGACAATCAGCCCCAGCATTTT	CAISESGTFGDDNQPQHF
NA	TRBV5-1	TRBJ1-1	NA	TGCGCCAGCAGCTTTGAAGGGATGAACACTGAAGCTTTCTTT	CASSFEGMNTEAFF
NA	TRBV4-1	TRBJ2-1	NA	TGCGCCAGCAGCCAGAGTGACAGGAATCCCTACAATGAGCAGTTCTTC	CASSQSDRNPYNEQFF
NA	TRBV27	TRBJ2-1	TRBD2	TGTGCCAGCAGTTTTAGCGGGAAGGTGTTCTTC	CASSFSGKVFF
few	TRBV2	TRBJ2-1	TRBD2	TGTGCCAGCGGGAGGGCCTACAATGAGCAGTTCTTC	CASGRAYNEQFF
NA	TRBV27	TRBJ2-7	NA	TGTGCCAGCAGAACCGCGACAGGAAGGTTGCCCTACGAGCAGTACTTC	CASRTATGRLPYEQYF
few	TRBV30	TRBJ2-1	NA	TGTGCCTGGAGTGCAAAGGGACTCGTCGGGGATGAGCAGTTCTTC	CAWSAKGLVGDEQFF
few	TRBV20-1	TRBJ2-5	TRBD2	TGCAGTGCTACCCCCGTAGCGGGAGCACAAGAGACCCAGTACTTC	CSATPVAGAQETQYF
NA	TRBV24-1	TRBJ2-7	NA	TGTGCCACCAGGGAGGGTCGTTTCCTCTACGAGCAGTACTTC	CATREGRFLYEQYF
many	TRBV6-5	TRBJ1-2	NA	TGTGCCAGCAGGTCACAGGGAATCGGCGGCTACACCTTC	CASRSQGIGGYTF
NA	TRBV4-1	TRBJ2-1	TRBD2	TGCGCCAGCAGCCTGAACTTTGCAAGCGGGAGGGCCTATGAGCAGTTCTTC	CASSLNFASGRAYEQFF
NA	TRBV5-1	TRBJ2-2	NA	TGCGCCAGCAGCATACAGGGAGTGGAAAACACCGGGGAGCTGTTTTTT	CASSIQGVENTGELFF
many	TRBV7-2	TRBJ2-7	TRBD1	TGTGCCAGCAGCTTGACAGGGTTGAGCGAGCAGTACTTC	CASSLTGLSEQYF
NA	TRBV7-2	TRBJ2-7	NA	TGTGCCAGCAGCACACACGCCCCCAAGAGAACCTACGAGCAGTACTTC	CASSTHAPKRTYEQYF
few	TRBV28	TRBJ2-1	NA	TGTGCCAGCAGTTTCAACTGGAACAATGAGCAGTTCTTC	CASSFNWNNEQFF
few	TRBV29-1	TRBJ2-7	NA	TGCAGCGCGGGTTTTCGGAACGAGCAGTACTTC	CSAGFRNEQYF
NA	TRBV25-1	TRBJ2-6	NA	TGTGCCAGCAGTGAGGCTGGGGCCAACGTCCTGACTTTC	CASSEAGANVLTF
NA	TRBV27	TRBJ1-2	TRBD1	TGTGCCAGCAGTTTACTTGGGACAGCCTATGGCTACACCTTC	CASSLLGTAYGYTF
few	TRBV9	TRBJ2-3	NA	TGTGCCAGCAGCGTAACGGGAGTCCAAGATACGCAGTATTTT	CASSVTGVQDTQYF
NA	TRBV11-2	TRBJ2-7	NA	TGTGCCAGCAGCTTAGATCCGCACTACGAGCAGTACTTC	CASSLDPHYEQYF
NA	TRBV9	TRBJ2-1	TRBD1	TGTGCCAGCAGCTCCGACCGGGACAGGGCTTCCAATGAGCAGTTCTTC	CASSSDRDRASNEQFF
few	TRBV7-2	TRBJ1-3	NA	TGTGCCAGCAGCTTACAACAGGGAGGAAACACCATATATTTT	CASSLQQGGNTIYF
many	TRBV15	TRBJ2-1	TRBD1	TGTGCCACCAGCAGACTGGACAGGGGGAGAGATGAGCAGTTCTTC	CATSRLDRGRDEQFF
NA	TRBV20-1	TRBJ2-2	NA	TGCAGTGCTAGCTGGGGGAGGCCGAACACCGGGGAGCTGTTTTTT	CSASWGRPNTGELFF
many	TRBV29-1	TRBJ1-2	NA	TGCACGGAGGGGGACGGCTACACCTTC	CTEGDGYTF
NA	TRBV15	TRBJ2-1	NA	TGTGCCACCAGCAGGTCGGCGGGCGGCTACAATGAGCAGTTCTTC	CATSRSAGGYNEQFF
NA	TRBV9	TRBJ1-3	TRBD1	TGTGCCAGCAGTCCCGACAGGGATGCGCACACCATATATTTT	CASSPDRDAHTIYF
NA	TRBV5-1	TRBJ2-7	TRBD1	TGCGCCAGCAGTAGGACAGGGGAAAGGTCCTACGAGCAGTACTTC	CASSRTGERSYEQYF
NA	TRBV7-9	TRBJ2-1	NA	TGTGCCAGCAGCTTAGGGGGACAAGGAGTATACAATGAGCAGTTCTTC	CASSLGGQGVYNEQFF
NA	TRBV20-1	TRBJ2-2	TRBD1	TGCAGTGCTAGAGCCCTCCAGGGGGCGCGGGAGCTGTTTTTT	CSARALQGARELFF
NA	TRBV10-3	TRBJ2-1	TRBD2	TGTGCCATCAGTGAGTCGAGGGGACTAGCGGGAGACAATGAGCAGTTCTTC	CAISESRGLAGDNEQFF
NA	TRBV28	TRBJ2-1	NA	TGTGCCAGCAGTTCCCCCCTCCCCGGCAGTCTCTCCTACAATGAGCAGTTCTTC	CASSSPLPGSLSYNEQFF
NA	TRBV7-8	TRBJ2-7	NA	TGTGCCAGCAGCTTAGAGCTTGACAGCTCCTACGAGCAGTACTTC	CASSLELDSSYEQYF
NA	TRBV5-1	TRBJ2-7	TRBD2	TGCGCCAGCAGCTCCTGGACTAGCGATCACGAGCAGTACTTC	CASSSWTSDHEQYF
NA	TRBV9	TRBJ2-5	TRBD2	TGTGCCAGCAGCGGGGCTAGCGGAAACCAAGAGACCCAGTACTTC	CASSGASGNQETQYF
NA	TRBV28	TRBJ2-1	NA	TGTGCCAGCAGTTTGGCCGGGTTTAGGGAGAATGAGCAGTTCTTC	CASSLAGFRENEQFF
NA	TRBV10-2	TRBJ2-1	NA	TGCGCCAGCGGGGGCCTGGAGCAGTTCTTC	CASGGLEQFF
few	TRBV28	TRBJ2-1	NA	TGTGCCAGCAGACCCCAGGGTAATACCTATGAGCAGTTCTTC	CASRPQGNTYEQFF
few	TRBV28	TRBJ2-2	NA	TGTGCCAGCAGGAGCCTGGGCGGCACCGGGGAGCTGTTTTTT	CASRSLGGTGELFF
NA	TRBV6-5	TRBJ2-5	TRBD1	TGTGCCAGCAGTTATACAGGGGGAAATCAAGAGACCCAGTACTTC	CASSYTGGNQETQYF
NA	TRBV27	TRBJ2-5	NA	TGTGCCAGCAGTCGATACGGAGTTGAAGAGACCCAGTACTTC	CASSRYGVEETQYF
few	TRBV20-1	TRBJ1-1	NA	TGCAGTGCTAGAGATGGGGGGACTGAAGCTTTCTTT	CSARDGGTEAFF
NA	TRBV4-3	TRBJ2-5	TRBD2	TGCGCCAGCAGCCAAGCGCCTGGGATGCTAGCGGGAGAGGGAGAGACCCAGTACTTC	CASSQAPGMLAGEGETQYF